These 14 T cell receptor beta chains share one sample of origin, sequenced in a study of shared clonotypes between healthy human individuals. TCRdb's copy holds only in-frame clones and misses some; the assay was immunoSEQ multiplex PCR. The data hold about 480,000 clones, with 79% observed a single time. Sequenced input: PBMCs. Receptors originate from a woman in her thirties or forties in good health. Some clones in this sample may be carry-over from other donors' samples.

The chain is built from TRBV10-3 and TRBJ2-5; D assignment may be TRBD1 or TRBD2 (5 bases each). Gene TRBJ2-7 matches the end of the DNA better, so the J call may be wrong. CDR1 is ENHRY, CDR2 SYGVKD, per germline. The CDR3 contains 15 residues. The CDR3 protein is CAISESPGTSYEQYF. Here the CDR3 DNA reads TGTGCCATCAGTGAGTCGCCCGGGACCTCCTACGAGCAGTACTTC.

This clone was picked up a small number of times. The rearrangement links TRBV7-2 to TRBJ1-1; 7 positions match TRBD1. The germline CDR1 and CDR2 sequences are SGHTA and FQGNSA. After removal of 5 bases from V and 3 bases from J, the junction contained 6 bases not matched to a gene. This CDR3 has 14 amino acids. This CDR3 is CASSNRDSYTEAFF. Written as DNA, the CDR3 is TGTGCCAGCAGCAACAGGGACAGCTACACTGAAGCTTTCTTT.

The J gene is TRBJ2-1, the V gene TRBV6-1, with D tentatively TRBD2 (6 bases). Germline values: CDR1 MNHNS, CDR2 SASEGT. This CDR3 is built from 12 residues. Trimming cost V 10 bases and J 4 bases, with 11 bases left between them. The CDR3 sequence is CATGGTYNEQFF. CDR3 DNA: TGTGCCACCGGTGGGACTTACAATGAGCAGTTCTTC.

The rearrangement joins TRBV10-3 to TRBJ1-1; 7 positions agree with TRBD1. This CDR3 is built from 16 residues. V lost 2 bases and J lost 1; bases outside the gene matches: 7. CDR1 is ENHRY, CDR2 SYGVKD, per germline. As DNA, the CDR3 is TGTGCCATCAGTGAGGGCCAGGGGGGTAGGAACACTGAAGCTTTCTTT. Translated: CAISEGQGGRNTEAFF.

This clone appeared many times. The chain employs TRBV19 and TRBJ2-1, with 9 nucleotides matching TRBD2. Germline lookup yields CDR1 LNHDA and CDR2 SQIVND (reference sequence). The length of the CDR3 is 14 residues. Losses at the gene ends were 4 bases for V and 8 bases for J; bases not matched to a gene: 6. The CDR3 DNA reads TGTGCCAGTAGTACTAGCGGGGAGAGTTATGAGCAGTTCTTC. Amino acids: CASSTSGESYEQFF.

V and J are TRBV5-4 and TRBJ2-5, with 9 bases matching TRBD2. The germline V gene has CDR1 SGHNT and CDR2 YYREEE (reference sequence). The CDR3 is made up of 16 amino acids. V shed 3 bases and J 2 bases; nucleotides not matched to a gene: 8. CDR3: CASSSSILAGQETQYF. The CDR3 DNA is TGTGCCAGCAGCTCCTCAATCCTAGCGGGACAAGAGACCCAGTACTTC.

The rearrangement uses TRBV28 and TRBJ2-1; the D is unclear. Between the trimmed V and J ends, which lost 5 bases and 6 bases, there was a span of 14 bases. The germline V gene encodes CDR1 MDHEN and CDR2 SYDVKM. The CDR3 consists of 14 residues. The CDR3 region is CASSASGSSNEQFF. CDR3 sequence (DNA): TGTGCCAGCAGTGCGAGTGGGTCGTCCAATGAGCAGTTCTTC.

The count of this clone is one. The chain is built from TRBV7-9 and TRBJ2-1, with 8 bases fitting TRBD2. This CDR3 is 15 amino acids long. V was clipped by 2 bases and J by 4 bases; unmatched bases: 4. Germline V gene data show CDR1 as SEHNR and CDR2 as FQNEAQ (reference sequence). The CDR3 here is CASSLTSGVYNEQFF. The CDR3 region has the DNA TGTGCCAGCAGCTTAACTAGCGGAGTTTACAATGAGCAGTTCTTC.

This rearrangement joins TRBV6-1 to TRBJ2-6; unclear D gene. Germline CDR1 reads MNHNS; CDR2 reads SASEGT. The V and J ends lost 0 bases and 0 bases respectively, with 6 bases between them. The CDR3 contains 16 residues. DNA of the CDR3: TGTGCCAGCAGTGAAGCGATCAGCTCTGGGGCCAACGTCCTGACTTTC. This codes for CASSEAISSGANVLTF.

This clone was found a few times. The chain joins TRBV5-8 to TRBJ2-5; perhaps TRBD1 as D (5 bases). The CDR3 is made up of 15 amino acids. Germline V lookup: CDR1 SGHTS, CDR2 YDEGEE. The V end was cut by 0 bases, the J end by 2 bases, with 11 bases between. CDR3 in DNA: TGTGCCAGCAGCTTGGACAGGCCGATACAAGAGACCCAGTACTTC. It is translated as CASSLDRPIQETQYF.

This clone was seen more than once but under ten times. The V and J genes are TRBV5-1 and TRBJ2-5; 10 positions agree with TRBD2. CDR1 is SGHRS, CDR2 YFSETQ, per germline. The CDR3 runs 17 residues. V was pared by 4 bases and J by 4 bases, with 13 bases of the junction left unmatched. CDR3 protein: CASSPGDTSGVLETQYF. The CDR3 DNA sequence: TGCGCCAGCAGCCCGGGCGATACTAGCGGGGTATTAGAGACCCAGTACTTC. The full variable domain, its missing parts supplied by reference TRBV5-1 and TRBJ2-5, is KAGVTQTPRYLIKTRGQQVTLSCSPISGHRSVSWYQQTPGQGLQFLFEYFSETQRNKGNFPGRFSGRQFSNSRSEMNVSTLELGDSALYLCASSPGDTSGVLETQYFGPGTRLLVL.

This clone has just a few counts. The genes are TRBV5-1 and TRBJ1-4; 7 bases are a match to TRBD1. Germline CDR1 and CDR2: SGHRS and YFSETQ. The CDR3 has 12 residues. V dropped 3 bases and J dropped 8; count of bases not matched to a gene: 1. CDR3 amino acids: CASSSTGEKLFF. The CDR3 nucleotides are TGCGCCAGCAGCTCGACAGGGGAAAAACTGTTTTTT.

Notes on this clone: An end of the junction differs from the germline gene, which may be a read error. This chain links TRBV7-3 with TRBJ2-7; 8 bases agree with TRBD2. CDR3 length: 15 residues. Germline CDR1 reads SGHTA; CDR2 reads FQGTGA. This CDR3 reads CASSYGSGSVNERYF. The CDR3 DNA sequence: TGTGCCAGCAGCTACGGGAGCGGGAGTGTAAACGAGCGGTACTTC.

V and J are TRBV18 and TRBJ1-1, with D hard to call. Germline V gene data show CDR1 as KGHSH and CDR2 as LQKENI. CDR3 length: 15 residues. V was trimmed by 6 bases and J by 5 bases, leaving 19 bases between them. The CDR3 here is CASSPPYGRHTEAFF. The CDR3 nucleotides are TGTGCCAGCTCCCCCCCGTACGGGAGACATACTGAAGCTTTCTTT. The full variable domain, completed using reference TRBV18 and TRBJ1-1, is NAGVMQNPRHLVRRRGQEARLRCSPMKGHSHVYWYRQLPEEGLKFMVYLQKENIIDESGMPKERFSAEFPKEGPSILRIQQVVRGDSAAYFCASSPPYGRHTEAFFGQGTRLTVV.